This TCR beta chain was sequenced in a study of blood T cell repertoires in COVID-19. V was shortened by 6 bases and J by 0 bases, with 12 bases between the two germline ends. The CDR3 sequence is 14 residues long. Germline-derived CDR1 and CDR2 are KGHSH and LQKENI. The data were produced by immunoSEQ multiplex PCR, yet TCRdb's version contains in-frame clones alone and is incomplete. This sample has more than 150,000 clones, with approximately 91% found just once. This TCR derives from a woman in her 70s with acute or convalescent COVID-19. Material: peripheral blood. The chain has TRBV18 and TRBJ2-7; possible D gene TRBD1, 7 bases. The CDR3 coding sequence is TGTGCCAGCTCGCCAGGGGGGAGCTCCTACGAGCAGTACTTC. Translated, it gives CASSPGGSSYEQYF.